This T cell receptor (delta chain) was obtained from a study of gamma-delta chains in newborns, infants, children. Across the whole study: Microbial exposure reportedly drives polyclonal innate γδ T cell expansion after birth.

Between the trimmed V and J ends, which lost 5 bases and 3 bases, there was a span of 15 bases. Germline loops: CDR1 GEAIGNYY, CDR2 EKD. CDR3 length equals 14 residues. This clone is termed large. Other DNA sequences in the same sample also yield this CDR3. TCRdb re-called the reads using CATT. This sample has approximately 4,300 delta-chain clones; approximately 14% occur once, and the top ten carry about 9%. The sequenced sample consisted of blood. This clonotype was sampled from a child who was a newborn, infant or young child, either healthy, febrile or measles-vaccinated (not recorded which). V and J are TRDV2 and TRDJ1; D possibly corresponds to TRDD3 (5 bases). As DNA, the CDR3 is TGTGCCTGTGTCCCCTTGGTGGGGTCCGATAAACTCATCTTT. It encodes CACVPLVGSDKLIF.